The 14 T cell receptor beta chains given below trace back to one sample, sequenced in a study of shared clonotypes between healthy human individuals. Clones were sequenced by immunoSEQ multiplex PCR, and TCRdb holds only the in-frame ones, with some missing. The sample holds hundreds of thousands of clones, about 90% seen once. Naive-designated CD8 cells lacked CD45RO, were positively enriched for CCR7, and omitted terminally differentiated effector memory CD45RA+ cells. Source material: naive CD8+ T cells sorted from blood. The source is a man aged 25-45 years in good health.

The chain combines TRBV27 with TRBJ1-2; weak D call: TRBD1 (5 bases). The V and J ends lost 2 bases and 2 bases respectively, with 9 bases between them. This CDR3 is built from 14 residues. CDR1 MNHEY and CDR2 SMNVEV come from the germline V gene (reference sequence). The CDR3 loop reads CASSLARANYGYTF. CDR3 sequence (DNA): TGTGCCAGCAGTTTAGCCAGGGCCAACTATGGCTACACCTTC.

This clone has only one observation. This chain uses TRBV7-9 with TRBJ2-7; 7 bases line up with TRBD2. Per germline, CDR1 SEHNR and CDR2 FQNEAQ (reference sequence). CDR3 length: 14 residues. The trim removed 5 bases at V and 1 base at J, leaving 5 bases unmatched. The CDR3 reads CASSARGGSYEQYF. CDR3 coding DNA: TGTGCCAGCAGCGCGCGCGGGGGTTCCTACGAGCAGTACTTC.

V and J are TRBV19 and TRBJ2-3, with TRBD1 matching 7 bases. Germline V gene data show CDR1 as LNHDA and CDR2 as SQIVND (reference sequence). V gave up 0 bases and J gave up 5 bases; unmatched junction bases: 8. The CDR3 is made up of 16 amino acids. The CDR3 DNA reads TGTGCCAGTAGTATAGATAGGACAGGATTTCGAGATACGCAGTATTTT. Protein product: CASSIDRTGFRDTQYF.

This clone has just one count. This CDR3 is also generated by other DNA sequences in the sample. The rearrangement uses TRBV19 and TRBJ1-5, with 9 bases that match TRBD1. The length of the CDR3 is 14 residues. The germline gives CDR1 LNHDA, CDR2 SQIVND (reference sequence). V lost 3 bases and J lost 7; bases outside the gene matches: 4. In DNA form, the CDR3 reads TGTGCCAGTAGTATCCTACAGGGGGCGCAGCCCCAGCATTTT. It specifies CASSILQGAQPQHF.

CDR3 in DNA: TGTGCCAGCAGCTCCGGACATCCAACTAGCCCCAATGAGCAGTTCTTC. Amino acids: CASSSGHPTSPNEQFF. The chain has TRBV7-6 and TRBJ2-1; D perhaps matches TRBD2 (6 bases). Germline V gene lookup returns CDR1 SGHVS and CDR2 FNYEAQ. The CDR3 spans 16 residues. V dropped 4 bases and J dropped 6 bases, with 19 bases sitting between them.

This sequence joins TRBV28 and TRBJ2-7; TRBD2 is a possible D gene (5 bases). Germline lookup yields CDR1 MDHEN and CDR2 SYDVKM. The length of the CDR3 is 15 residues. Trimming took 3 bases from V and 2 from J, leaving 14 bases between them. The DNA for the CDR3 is TGTGCCAGCAGTTTCACCCGAGGGCCCACCTACGAGCAGTACTTC. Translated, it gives CASSFTRGPTYEQYF.

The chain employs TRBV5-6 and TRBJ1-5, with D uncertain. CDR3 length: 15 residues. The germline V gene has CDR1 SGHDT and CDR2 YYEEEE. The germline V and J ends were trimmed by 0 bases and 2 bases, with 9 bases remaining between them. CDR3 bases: TGTGCCAGCAGCTTGGCCCTGGAGGGCAATCAGCCCCAGCATTTT. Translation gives CASSLALEGNQPQHF.

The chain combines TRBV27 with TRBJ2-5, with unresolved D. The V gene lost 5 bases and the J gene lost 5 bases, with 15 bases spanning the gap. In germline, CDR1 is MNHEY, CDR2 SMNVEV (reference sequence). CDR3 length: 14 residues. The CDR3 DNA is TGTGCCAGCAGTGAGTTGGGCAACATGGAGACCCAGTACTTC. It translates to CASSELGNMETQYF.

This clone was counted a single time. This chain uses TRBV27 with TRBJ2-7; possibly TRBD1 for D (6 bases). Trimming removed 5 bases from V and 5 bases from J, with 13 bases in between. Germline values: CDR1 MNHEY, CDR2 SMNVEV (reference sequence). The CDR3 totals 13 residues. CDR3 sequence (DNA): TGTGCCAGCAGTCAGGGACATTACAACGAGCAGTACTTC. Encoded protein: CASSQGHYNEQYF.

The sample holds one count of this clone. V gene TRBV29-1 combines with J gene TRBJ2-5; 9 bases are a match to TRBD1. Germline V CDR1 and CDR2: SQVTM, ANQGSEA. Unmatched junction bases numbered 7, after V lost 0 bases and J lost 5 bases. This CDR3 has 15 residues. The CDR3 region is CSVEDLRQGGETQYF. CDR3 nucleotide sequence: TGCAGCGTTGAAGATCTTCGACAGGGGGGTGAGACCCAGTACTTC.

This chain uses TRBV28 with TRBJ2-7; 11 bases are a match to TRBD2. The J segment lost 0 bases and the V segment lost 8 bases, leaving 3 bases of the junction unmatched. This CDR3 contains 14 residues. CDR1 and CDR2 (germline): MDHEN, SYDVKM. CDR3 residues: CASHSGRGSYEQYF. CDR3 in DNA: TGTGCCAGCCATAGCGGGAGGGGCTCCTACGAGCAGTACTTC.

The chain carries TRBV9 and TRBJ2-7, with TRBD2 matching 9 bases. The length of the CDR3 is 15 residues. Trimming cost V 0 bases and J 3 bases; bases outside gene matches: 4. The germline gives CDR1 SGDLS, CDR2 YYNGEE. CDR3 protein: CASSVASGMGYEQYF. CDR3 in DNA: TGTGCCAGCAGCGTAGCTAGCGGGATGGGCTACGAGCAGTACTTC.

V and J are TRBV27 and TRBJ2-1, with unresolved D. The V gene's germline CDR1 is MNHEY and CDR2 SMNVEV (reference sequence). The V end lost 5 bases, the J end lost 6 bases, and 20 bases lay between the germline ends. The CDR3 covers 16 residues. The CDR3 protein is CASSLSPTSQRNEQFF. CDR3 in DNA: TGTGCCAGCAGTCTCTCCCCCACCAGTCAGCGCAATGAGCAGTTCTTC.

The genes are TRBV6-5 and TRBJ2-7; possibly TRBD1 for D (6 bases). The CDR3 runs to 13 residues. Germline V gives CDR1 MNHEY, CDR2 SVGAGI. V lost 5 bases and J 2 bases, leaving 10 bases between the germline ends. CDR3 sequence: CASSEGHTYEQYF. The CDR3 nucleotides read TGTGCCAGCAGTGAGGGACATACCTACGAGCAGTACTTC.